The clone carrying this T cell receptor (beta chain) was found a few times. This CDR3 has 13 amino acids. V was trimmed by 0 bases and J by 2 bases, leaving 8 bases between them. CDR1 and CDR2 from the germline V gene are SQVTM and ANQGSEA. The data were obtained in a study of T-cell reconstitution after alpha-beta-depleted transplantation in children. TCRbeta library preparation incorporated unique molecular identifiers. A single record per CDR3 protein comes from TCRdb applying MiXCR to the PCR reads. Among about 830,000 distinct CDR3 sequences, 16% were seen once, and the ten largest hold about 4.6%.

This chain connects TRBV29-1 to TRBJ2-7; D is possibly TRBD1 (6 bases). This TCR came from a male patient younger than 18 who had a stem cell transplant for acute lymphoblastic leukemia, so the T cells may come from the graft donor. This specimen was PBMCs, mostly from graft donor cells, taken 360 days after TCRalphabeta/CD19-depleted stem cell transplant. This CDR3 reads CSVEERGTYEQYF. The CDR3 bases are TGCAGCGTTGAAGAAAGGGGGACCTACGAGCAGTACTTC.